The 15 T cell receptor beta chains reported below all come from one sample, sequenced in a study of blood T cell repertoires in COVID-19. The data were produced by immunoSEQ multiplex PCR, yet TCRdb's version contains in-frame clones alone and is incomplete. Here the sample spans around 260,000 clones, 80% to 90% being singletons. What was sequenced was PBMCs or T cells enriched from blood (not recorded which). The receptors here all came from a young man with acute COVID-19.

This rearrangement joins TRBV24-1 to TRBJ2-1; weak D call: TRBD1 (6 bases). The CDR3 is made up of 15 amino acids. In germline, CDR1 is KGHDR, CDR2 SFDVKD. V gave up 7 bases and J gave up 9 bases, with 21 bases separating them. The CDR3 here is CATSSRTAPPGEQFF. In DNA, the CDR3 is TGTGCCACCAGCTCCAGGACAGCCCCACCCGGTGAGCAGTTCTTC.

J is TRBJ2-5 and V is TRBV10-1, with a weak D call TRBD1 (6 bases). The germline V gene encodes CDR1 WNHNN and CDR2 SYGVQD (reference sequence). This CDR3 has 16 amino acids. Trimming took off 0 bases at V and 2 bases at J, with 13 bases between the two ends. In DNA form, the CDR3 reads TGCGCCAGCAGTGAGTCGACTCACGGGACACAAGAGACCCAGTACTTC. As protein: CASSESTHGTQETQYF.

V usage is TRBV5-6 and J usage is TRBJ2-1; 7 positions match TRBD2. J gave up 5 bases and V 1 base, and 6 bases lay outside the gene matches. The V gene's germline CDR1 is SGHDT and CDR2 YYEEEE. CDR3 length: 15 amino acids. The CDR3, as DNA: TGTGCCAGCAGCTTGCTCACTAGCGCCGACAATGAGCAGTTCTTC. This sequence encodes CASSLLTSADNEQFF. The whole variable domain, filled in from reference TRBV5-6 and TRBJ2-1, reads DAGVTQSPTHLIKTRGQQVTLRCSPKSGHDTVSWYQQALGQGPQFIFQYYEEEERQRGNFPDRFSGHQFPNYSSELNVNALLLGDSALYLCASSLLTSADNEQFFGPGTRLTVL.

The chain uses TRBV3-1 (or the pseudogene TRBV3-2) and TRBJ2-3; tentatively, D is TRBD2 (6 bases). This CDR3 region has 17 residues. Germline values: CDR1 LGHDT, CDR2 YNNKEL (reference sequence). Trimming removed 0 bases at V and 2 bases at J, with 15 bases between. CDR3 nucleotide sequence: TGTGCCAGCAGCCAAGATACACTAGCAATCCACACAGATACGCAGTATTTT. This codes for CASSQDTLAIHTDTQYF.

This chain uses TRBV4-2 with TRBJ1-3; 7 bases agree with TRBD1. After removal of 1 base from V and 0 bases from J, the junction contained 0 bases not matched to a gene. There are 15 residues in the CDR3. The germline CDR1 and CDR2 sequences are LGHNA and YNFKEQ. CDR3: CASSQGTGSGNTIYF. In DNA, the CDR3 is TGTGCCAGCAGCCAAGGGACAGGCTCTGGAAACACCATATATTTT.

The CDR3, as DNA: TGTGCCTGGGGAAGAGGGAGAGAGCAGTACGTC. It translates to CAWGRGREQYV. The chain employs TRBV30 and TRBJ2-7, with a tentative D call TRBD2 (5 bases). Deletions cut 5 bases from V and 7 bases from J, with 12 bases between. The germline CDR1 and CDR2 sequences are GTSNPN and SVGIG (reference sequence). The CDR3 is 11 residues long.

V and J are TRBV29-1 and TRBJ1-1; D may be TRBD1 (5 bases). The V end was cut by 7 bases, the J end by 4 bases, with 10 bases between. CDR1 is SQVTM and CDR2 is ANQGSEA in the germline V gene. This CDR3 has 11 residues. Written as DNA, the CDR3 is TGCAGCGCACGCGGGGGCACTGAAGCTTTCTTT. As protein: CSARGGTEAFF.

CDR3 nucleotides: TGTGCCAGCAGTTACTCTCCTCCGGGACAGAACTACGAGCAGTACGTC. Residues: CASSYSPPGQNYEQYV. V gene TRBV6-2 or TRBV6-3 combines with J gene TRBJ2-7; 7 bases map to TRBD1. J lost 3 bases, V lost 0 bases, and 8 bases had no gene match. CDR3 length equals 16 residues. Germline V gene lookup returns CDR1 MNHEY and CDR2 SVGEGT.

V gene TRBV9 combines with J gene TRBJ2-2; 9 bases map to TRBD1. V shed 3 bases and J 1 base; nucleotides not matched to a gene: 4. The CDR3 has 16 residues. Germline V CDR1 and CDR2: SGDLS, YYNGEE. CDR3 amino acids: CASSEQTGGNTGELFF. The CDR3 coding sequence is TGTGCCAGCAGCGAGCAGACAGGGGGGAACACCGGGGAGCTGTTTTTT.

This sequence joins TRBV30 and TRBJ1-2, with no clear D. V shed 2 bases and J shed 6 bases, with 7 bases lying between them. Germline V CDR1 and CDR2: GTSNPN, SVGIG (reference sequence). This CDR3 has 11 amino acids. The CDR3 is CAWSPSDGYTF. The CDR3 DNA sequence: TGTGCCTGGAGTCCCAGCGATGGCTACACCTTC.

The rearrangement links TRBV11-2 to TRBJ1-1, with D maybe TRBD1 (5 bases). Looked up from germline, CDR1 is SGHAT and CDR2 is FQNNGV. The CDR3 runs 14 residues. V was cut by 5 bases and J by 2 bases, with 12 bases left in between. The chain's CDR3 is CASSVRTFNTEAFF. In DNA form, the CDR3 reads TGTGCCAGCAGCGTCCGGACATTTAACACTGAAGCTTTCTTT.

The chain has TRBV6-5 and TRBJ2-7, with D tentatively TRBD1 (6 bases). This CDR3 is built from 14 residues. Trimming cost V 4 bases and J 4 bases, with 14 bases left between them. The germline CDR1 and CDR2 sequences are MNHEY and SVGAGI. This chain's CDR3 is CASSSTRQAYEQYV. DNA of the CDR3: TGTGCCAGCAGTTCCACCCGACAGGCATACGAGCAGTACGTC.

V usage is TRBV6-5 and J usage is TRBJ2-7; TRBD1 agrees at 9 bases. The CDR3 length is 14 residues. The junction had 7 bases not matched to a gene; V was cut back by 6 bases and J by 4 bases. The germline V gene encodes CDR1 MNHEY and CDR2 SVGAGI. The CDR3 nucleotides read TGTGCCAGCAGACCGGGACAGGGAATTTACGAGCAGTACGTC. Translated, it gives CASRPGQGIYEQYV.

The rearrangement links TRBV24-1 to TRBJ2-1; tentatively, D is TRBD1 (6 bases). CDR1 is KGHDR, CDR2 SFDVKD, per germline. Trimming pared 1 base from V and 8 bases from J, leaving 14 bases between. The CDR3 runs 15 residues. The CDR3 DNA reads as TGTGCCACCAGTGATTTTCGGGACACTCAGCATGAGCAGTTCTTC. Protein sequence: CATSDFRDTQHEQFF.

This sequence joins TRBV9 and TRBJ1-2; D unclear. The CDR3 is 17 amino acids. The V end was cut by 2 bases, the J end by 0 bases, with 17 bases between. Germline CDR1 SGDLS, CDR2 YYNGEE. In nucleotides, the CDR3 is TGTGCCAGCAGCGTGTCCGTCAGGAAAGAAACTAACTATGGCTACACCTTC. Translated, it gives CASSVSVRKETNYGYTF.